This is a list of T cell receptor beta chains from one sample in a study of T cell repertoires in cytomegalovirus infection. One entry per CDR3 protein results from TCRdb running MiXCR on the reads. The table lists 900,000 to 950,000 distinct CDR3 sequences, roughly 30% of them singletons. Their antigen targets remain unknown. The source material was cultured CD8+ T cells from PBMCs, sampled from culture after CMV antigen stimulation. These receptors were collected from a human donor in good health (CMV status not recorded). Some clones in this sample may be carry-over from other donors' samples. CDR3s include the opening cysteine and the closing phenylalanine or tryptophan. Fields, in order: J gene, V gene, clone size, D gene, CDR3 length, CDR3 DNA, CDR3 protein. D genes are given only for firm matches. Only some rows state a clone size, as once, few, many or a class for expanded clones.

TRBJ2-1 TRBV4-1 few NA 17 TGCGCCAGCAGCCCCGTACCAGGGGCTGGAAACTACAATGAGCAGTTCTTC CASSPVPGAGNYNEQFF
TRBJ2-6 TRBV20-1 NA NA 18 TGCAGTGCTAGAGGGCGGACAGGACTAAGCTCTGGGGCCAACGTCCTGACTTTC CSARGRTGLSSGANVLTF
TRBJ1-2 TRBV29-1 NA TRBD1 15 TGCAGCGCTGATACGACAGGGGGCGCAGGGTATGGCTACACCTTC CSADTTGGAGYGYTF
TRBJ2-5 TRBV7-9 many TRBD2 16 TGTGCCAGCACCCCGACTAGCGGGGTGACGGAAGAGACCCAGTACTTC CASTPTSGVTEETQYF
TRBJ2-7 TRBV7-5 NA NA 18 NA CISVSEAYKGQVYYEQYF
TRBJ1-2 TRBV28 NA NA 14 TGTGCCAGCAGTTTAGCCAGGACCAACTATGGCTACACCTTC CASSLARTNYGYTF
TRBJ2-4 TRBV11-2 many TRBD1 16 TGTGCCAGCAGCCAAATCGGGACAGAGCAAGGAAACATTCAGTACTTC CASSQIGTEQGNIQYF
TRBJ2-3 TRBV9 NA TRBD2 16 TGTGCCAGCAGCTTCGGGGGGCCTAGCGGGGCAGATACGCAGTATTTT CASSFGGPSGADTQYF
TRBJ2-3 TRBV12-3/TRBV12-4 few NA 14 TGTGCCAGCAGTTTAGCTCCGACCGCTGATACGCAGTATTTT CASSLAPTADTQYF
TRBJ2-1 TRBV6-1 many NA 14 TGTGCCAGCAGTGACAGGACAACCTACAATGAGCAGTTCTTC CASSDRTTYNEQFF
TRBJ1-3 TRBV19 NA NA 16 TGTGCCAGTAGTGCGGCGGACGGACTAGCTGGAAACACCATATATTTT CASSAADGLAGNTIYF
TRBJ2-4 TRBV29-1 NA TRBD2 14 TGCAGCGTTCGGCTAGCGGGGGGCAAAAACATTCAGTACTTC CSVRLAGGKNIQYF
TRBJ2-4 TRBV6-6 NA NA 14 TGTGCCAGCAGTTACCACGTAGCCAAAAACATTCAGTACTTC CASSYHVAKNIQYF
TRBJ1-4 TRBV27 NA NA 16 TGTGCCAGCAGATCCGACAGCCGAGGTACTAATGAAAAACTGTTTTTT CASRSDSRGTNEKLFF
TRBJ1-2 TRBV6-5 NA NA 14 TGTGCCAGCAGTTACGGGGAGTCCCGCTATGGCTACACCTTC CASSYGESRYGYTF
TRBJ2-5 TRBV12-3/TRBV12-4 NA TRBD2 16 TGTGCCAGCAGTTTAGCCCCAGCGGGGTATCAAGAGACCCAGTACTTC CASSLAPAGYQETQYF
TRBJ2-2 TRBV7-6 many NA 13 TGTGCCAGCAGCTCGATCCCCGCGGGGGAGCTGTTTTTT CASSSIPAGELFF
TRBJ2-5 TRBV28 NA TRBD1 15 TGTGCCAGCACCGACGGGACAGGGACCCAAGAGACCCAGTACTTC CASTDGTGTQETQYF
TRBJ2-1 TRBV7-6 many TRBD1 14 TGTGCCAGCAGCTTGGGGACAGGACTCAATGAGCAGTTCTTC CASSLGTGLNEQFF
TRBJ2-6 TRBV27 few NA 15 TGTGCCAGCAGTCTCCGAGGACCTGGGGCCAACGTCCTGACTTTC CASSLRGPGANVLTF
TRBJ2-4 TRBV28 NA NA 16 TGTGCCAGCAGTTTAGCGGGGAGGGGGGCCAAAAACATTCAGTACTTC CASSLAGRGAKNIQYF
TRBJ2-7 TRBV25-1 NA NA 11 TGTGCCAGCAGTGGGGGGGCAGAGCAGTACTTC CASSGGAEQYF
TRBJ2-5 TRBV27 many TRBD1 15 TGTGCCAGCAGTTTCGGACAGGGGGCTCGGGAGACCCAGTACTTC CASSFGQGARETQYF
TRBJ2-2 TRBV7-6 many NA 13 TGTGCCAGCAGCTTAGAGGCCACCGGGGAGCTGTTTTTT CASSLEATGELFF
TRBJ2-4 TRBV15 NA TRBD1 16 TGTGCCACCAGCAGAGATAAGGGGGGGACAGGGGGGATTCAGTACTTC CATSRDKGGTGGIQYF
TRBJ1-6 TRBV4-1 NA TRBD1 18 TGCGCCAGCGAGGACGAAGGGGGCTCGAGCTCCTATAATTCACCCCTCCACTTT CASEDEGGSSSYNSPLHF
TRBJ2-1 TRBV7-6 many NA 15 TGTGCCAGCAGCCCTCGAGCCTACTCCTACAATGAGCAGTTCTTC CASSPRAYSYNEQFF
TRBJ2-7 TRBV2 NA TRBD2 15 TGTGCCAGCAGTGGCGGGGGGTTTCTAGGCTACGAGCAGTACTTC CASSGGGFLGYEQYF
TRBJ2-5 TRBV27 few TRBD2 16 TGTGCCAGCAGTTTTTGGACTAGCGGGGGCCAAGAGACCCAGTACTTC CASSFWTSGGQETQYF
TRBJ1-2 TRBV6-5 few NA 16 TGTGCCAGCAGTTTCTCCCCGGGGGCCCTAAACTATGGCTACACCTTC CASSFSPGALNYGYTF
TRBJ1-2 TRBV7-6 NA NA 14 TGTGCCAGCAGCTTAGCCCAGTCTAACTATGGCTACACCTTC CASSLAQSNYGYTF
TRBJ1-1 TRBV7-9 NA NA 14 TGTGCCAGCAGCTTAGTGGAAAGGAGCACTGAAGCTTTCTTT CASSLVERSTEAFF
TRBJ1-4 TRBV6-5 NA NA 16 TGTGCCAGCAGTTACTCGAAGGGTCCACCTAATGAAAAACTGTTTTTT CASSYSKGPPNEKLFF
TRBJ2-3 TRBV2 NA TRBD2 14 TGTGCCACTACGCGGGGGGCCGGGGCAGATACGCAGTATTTT CATTRGAGADTQYF
TRBJ1-2 TRBV25-1 few NA 12 TGCGCCAGCTCTGGGACGGGCTATGGCTACACCTTC CASSGTGYGYTF
TRBJ2-5 TRBV7-2 NA NA 15 TGTGCCAGCAGCCCTACGGGGCTGGACCCCCGGACCCAGTACTTC CASSPTGLDPRTQYF
TRBJ1-1 TRBV7-6 NA NA 15 TGTGCCAGCAGCTTAAGGGCGGGGAGTCGGGTGGGGGCTTTCTTT CASSLRAGSRVGAFF
TRBJ2-1 TRBV2 few TRBD1 16 TGTGCCAGCAGTGAAGCCTTGGACAGGAAAAACAATGAGCAGTTCTTC CASSEALDRKNNEQFF
TRBJ2-7 TRBV4-1 few NA 15 TGCGCCAGCAGCCAAGGGGCAGGACTGAACTACGAGCAGTACTTC CASSQGAGLNYEQYF
TRBJ2-7 TRBV6-5 NA TRBD1 14 TGTGCCAGCACCTTAGGACAGGGGGACTACGAGCAGTACTTC CASTLGQGDYEQYF
TRBJ1-1 TRBV6-1 NA NA 17 TGTGCCAGCACCCCAGGCGGGAACGACTATCTTAACACTGAAGCTTTCTTT CASTPGGNDYLNTEAFF
TRBJ1-5 TRBV7-9 NA NA 15 TGTGCCAGCAGCTTAGACAGTAGTAGCAATCAGCCCCAGCATTTT CASSLDSSSNQPQHF
TRBJ1-4 TRBV18 NA TRBD1 16 TGTGCCAGCTCACCACCCGGACAGGGTCTAGGTGAAAAACTGTTTTTT CASSPPGQGLGEKLFF
TRBJ1-1 TRBV13 NA NA 14 TGTGCCAGCAGCTCCCGGGACGGAATCACTGAAGCTTTCTTT CASSSRDGITEAFF
TRBJ2-1 TRBV7-3 NA TRBD2 17 TGTGCCAGCAGCTTATTTCCTAGCGGAGAGCTCTACAATGAGCAGTTCTTC CASSLFPSGELYNEQFF
TRBJ2-1 TRBV7-6 few NA 15 TGTGCCAGTCGCCGGTGGGATAGGATAGGCGATGAGCAGTTCTTC CASRRWDRIGDEQFF
TRBJ2-5 TRBV14 NA NA 15 TGTGCCAGCAGCCAAGAGGAGCTAATATGGGAGACCCAGTACTTC CASSQEELIWETQYF
TRBJ1-3 TRBV7-2 many NA 16 TGTGCCAGCGCCTACCATCTTGGGACATCTGGAAACACCATATATTTT CASAYHLGTSGNTIYF
TRBJ2-2 TRBV19 NA TRBD2 16 TGTGCCAGTAGTATACTAGCGGGGGCTAACACCGGGGAGCTGTTTTTT CASSILAGANTGELFF
TRBJ1-2 TRBV20-1 NA NA 12 TGCAGTGCTACGGGGGCAGAATATGGCTACACCTTC CSATGAEYGYTF
TRBJ2-1 TRBV5-5 NA NA 15 TGTGTCAGCAGCATTGCCCCGAGCTCCTACAATGAGCAGTTCTTC CVSSIAPSSYNEQFF
TRBJ1-6 TRBV28 NA NA 13 TGTGCCAGCAGAGCTCTGGGGAATTCACCCCTCCACTTT CASRALGNSPLHF
TRBJ2-1 TRBV15 NA TRBD2 18 TGTGCCACCAGCAGAGATCGGGGTCTTTCGGGGGGAGACAATGAGCAGTTCTTC CATSRDRGLSGGDNEQFF
TRBJ1-6 TRBV13 few NA 14 TGTGCCAGCAGCTTAGGGGACACGGACGTATCCCTCCACTTT CASSLGDTDVSLHF
TRBJ1-2 TRBV4-1 many NA 15 TGCGCCAGCAGCCACACCCCCCGCAGGGACGGCGGCTACACCTTC CASSHTPRRDGGYTF